This T cell receptor (beta chain) was identified in a study of cytomegalovirus exposure and HLA in healthy donors. In the study overall: Previous work identified roughly 120 million unique TCR beta sequences from about 200 million T cells. Findings of the study overall: The authors later found most CMV-associated TCR beta chains appeared HLA-restricted.

The PCR contained 60 Vbeta and 13 Jbeta primers. Libraries were prepared by immunoSEQ multiplex PCR; TCRdb keeps only in-frame clonotypes and omits some of them. Of tens of thousands of clones in the sample, around 81% were seen once. Note on this clone: Its antigen is currently unknown.

Regarding donors, all were healthy bone marrow donors. The CDR3 spans 19 residues. V was clipped by 5 bases and J by 5 bases; unmatched bases: 18. The germline gives CDR1 PRHDT, CDR2 FYEKMQ (reference sequence). The clonotype was recovered from a young man in good health and CMV-seronegative. The rearrangement joins TRBV13 to TRBJ2-5; 12 nucleotides align to TRBD1. Material: PBMCs. DNA of the CDR3: TGTGCCAGCAGCCCCAGCGGTTTTTGGGACAGGGGGCGCCGGGAGACCCAGTACTTC. Translating gives CASSPSGFWDRGRRETQYF. The whole variable domain, remainder taken from reference TRBV13 and TRBJ2-5, is AAGVIQSPRHLIKEKRETATLKCYPIPRHDTVYWYQQGPGQDPQFLISFYEKMQSDKGSIPDRFSAQQFSDYHSELNMSSLELGDSALYFCASSPSGFWDRGRRETQYFGPGTRLLVL.